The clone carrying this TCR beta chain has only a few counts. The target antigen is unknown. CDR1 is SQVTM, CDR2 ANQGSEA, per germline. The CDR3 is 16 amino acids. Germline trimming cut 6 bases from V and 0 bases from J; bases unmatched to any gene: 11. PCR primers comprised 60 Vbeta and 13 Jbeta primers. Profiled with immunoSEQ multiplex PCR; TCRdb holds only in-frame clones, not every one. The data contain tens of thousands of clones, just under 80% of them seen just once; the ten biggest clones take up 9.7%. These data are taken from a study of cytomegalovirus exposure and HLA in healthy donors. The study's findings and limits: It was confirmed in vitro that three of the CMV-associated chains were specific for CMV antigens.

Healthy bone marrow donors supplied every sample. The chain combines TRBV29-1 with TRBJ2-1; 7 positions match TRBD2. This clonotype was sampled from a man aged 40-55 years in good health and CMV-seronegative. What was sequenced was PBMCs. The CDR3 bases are TGCAGCGTCAAACGGGGGGTTTCCGTCTCCTACAATGAGCAGTTCTTC. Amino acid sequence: CSVKRGVSVSYNEQFF.